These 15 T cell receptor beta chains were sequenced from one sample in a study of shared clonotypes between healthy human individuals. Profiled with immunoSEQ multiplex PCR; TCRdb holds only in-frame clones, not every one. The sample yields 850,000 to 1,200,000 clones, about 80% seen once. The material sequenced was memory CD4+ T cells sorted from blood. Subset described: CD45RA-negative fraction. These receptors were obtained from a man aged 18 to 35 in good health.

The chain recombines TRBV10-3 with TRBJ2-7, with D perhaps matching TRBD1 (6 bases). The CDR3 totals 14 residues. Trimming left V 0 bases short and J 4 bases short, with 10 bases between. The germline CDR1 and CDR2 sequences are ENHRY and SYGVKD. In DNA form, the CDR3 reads TGTGCCATCAGTGAGTCAGCCCAGGGGTACGAGCAGTACTTC. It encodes CAISESAQGYEQYF.

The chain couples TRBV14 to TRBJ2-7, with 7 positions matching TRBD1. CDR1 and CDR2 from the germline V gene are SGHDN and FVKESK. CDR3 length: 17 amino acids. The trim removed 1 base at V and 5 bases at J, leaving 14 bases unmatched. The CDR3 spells CASSQGRLDRWSDEQYF. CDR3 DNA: TGTGCCAGCAGCCAAGGACGGCTGGACAGGTGGTCTGACGAGCAGTACTTC.

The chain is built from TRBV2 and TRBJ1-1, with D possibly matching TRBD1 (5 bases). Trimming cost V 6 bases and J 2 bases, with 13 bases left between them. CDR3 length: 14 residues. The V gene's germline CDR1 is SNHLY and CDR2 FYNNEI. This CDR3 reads CASSGLRGNTEAFF. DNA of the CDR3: TGTGCCAGCAGCGGACTACGGGGCAACACTGAAGCTTTCTTT.

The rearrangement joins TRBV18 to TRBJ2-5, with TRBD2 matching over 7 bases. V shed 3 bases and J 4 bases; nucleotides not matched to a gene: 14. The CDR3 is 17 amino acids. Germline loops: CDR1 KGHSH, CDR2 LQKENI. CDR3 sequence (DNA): TGTGCCAGCTCACCCCCTAGCGGCAGCGCCCGAGGAGAGACCCAGTACTTC. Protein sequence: CASSPPSGSARGETQYF.

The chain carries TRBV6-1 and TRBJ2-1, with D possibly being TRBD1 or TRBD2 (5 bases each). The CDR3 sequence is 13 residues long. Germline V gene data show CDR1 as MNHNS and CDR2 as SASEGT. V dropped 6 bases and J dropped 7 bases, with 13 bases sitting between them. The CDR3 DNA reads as TGTGCCAGCAGCGTCGGGACCAGTAATGAGCAGTTCTTC. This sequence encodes CASSVGTSNEQFF.

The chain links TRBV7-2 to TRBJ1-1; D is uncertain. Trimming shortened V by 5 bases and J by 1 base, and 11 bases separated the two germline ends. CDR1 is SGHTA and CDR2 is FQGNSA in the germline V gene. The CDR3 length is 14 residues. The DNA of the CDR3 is TGTGCCAGCAGCCGTTCGGGTGCGAACACTGAAGCTTTCTTT. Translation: CASSRSGANTEAFF.

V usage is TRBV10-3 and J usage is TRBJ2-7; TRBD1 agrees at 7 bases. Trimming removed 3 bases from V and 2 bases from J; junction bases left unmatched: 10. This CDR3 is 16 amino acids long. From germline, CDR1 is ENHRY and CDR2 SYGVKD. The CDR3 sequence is CAISDLYRDRAYEQYF. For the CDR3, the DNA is TGTGCCATCAGTGACCTCTACCGGGACAGAGCCTACGAGCAGTACTTC.

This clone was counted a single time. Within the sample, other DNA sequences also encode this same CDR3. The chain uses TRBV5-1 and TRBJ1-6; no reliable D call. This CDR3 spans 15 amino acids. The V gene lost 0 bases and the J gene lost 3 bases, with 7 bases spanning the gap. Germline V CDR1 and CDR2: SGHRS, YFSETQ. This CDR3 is CASSLVGGYNSPLHF. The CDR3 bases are TGCGCCAGCAGCTTGGTAGGAGGCTATAATTCACCCCTCCACTTT.

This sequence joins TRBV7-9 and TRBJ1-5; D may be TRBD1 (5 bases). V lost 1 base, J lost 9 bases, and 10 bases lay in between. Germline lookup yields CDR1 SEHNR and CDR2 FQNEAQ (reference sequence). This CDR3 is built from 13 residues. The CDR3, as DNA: TGTGCCAGCAGCTTAGACCGGCAGGGGCCCCAGCATTTT. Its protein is CASSLDRQGPQHF.

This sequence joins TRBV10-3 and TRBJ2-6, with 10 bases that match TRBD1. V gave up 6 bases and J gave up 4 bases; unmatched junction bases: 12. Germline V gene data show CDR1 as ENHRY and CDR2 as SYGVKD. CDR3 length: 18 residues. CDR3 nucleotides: TGTGCCATCAGATCACCACTGGGACAGGGGTCCGGGGCCAACGTCCTGACTTTC. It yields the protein CAIRSPLGQGSGANVLTF.

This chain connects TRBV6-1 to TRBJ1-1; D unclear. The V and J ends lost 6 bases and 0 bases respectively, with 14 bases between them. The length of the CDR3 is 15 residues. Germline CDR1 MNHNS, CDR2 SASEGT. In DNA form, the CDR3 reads TGTGCCAGCAGGAGGACTACAGCGTTGAACACTGAAGCTTTCTTT. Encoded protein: CASRRTTALNTEAFF.

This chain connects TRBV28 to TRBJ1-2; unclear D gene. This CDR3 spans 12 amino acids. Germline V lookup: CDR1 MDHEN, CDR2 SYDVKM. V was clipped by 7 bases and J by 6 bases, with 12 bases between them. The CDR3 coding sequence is TGTGCCAGCACTGCTTGGGCAGATGGCTACACCTTC. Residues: CASTAWADGYTF.

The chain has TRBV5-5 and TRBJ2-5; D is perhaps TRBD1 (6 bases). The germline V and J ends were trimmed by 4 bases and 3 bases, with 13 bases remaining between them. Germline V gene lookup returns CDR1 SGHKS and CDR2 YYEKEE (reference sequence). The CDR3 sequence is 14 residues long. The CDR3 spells CASSNDRFKETQYF. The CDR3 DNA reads TGTGCCAGCAGCAACGACAGGTTTAAAGAGACCCAGTACTTC.

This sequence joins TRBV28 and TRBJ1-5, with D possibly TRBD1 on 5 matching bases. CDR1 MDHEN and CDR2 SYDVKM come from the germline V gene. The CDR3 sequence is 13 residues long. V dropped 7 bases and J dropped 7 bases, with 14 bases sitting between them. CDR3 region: CASIDTRGQPQHF. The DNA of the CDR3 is TGTGCCAGCATCGATACCCGGGGGCAGCCCCAGCATTTT.

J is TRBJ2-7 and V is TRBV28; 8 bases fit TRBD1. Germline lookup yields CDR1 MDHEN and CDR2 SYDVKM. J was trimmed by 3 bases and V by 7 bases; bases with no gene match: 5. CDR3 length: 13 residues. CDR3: CASMDRALYEQYF. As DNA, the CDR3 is TGTGCCAGCATGGACAGGGCCCTCTACGAGCAGTACTTC.